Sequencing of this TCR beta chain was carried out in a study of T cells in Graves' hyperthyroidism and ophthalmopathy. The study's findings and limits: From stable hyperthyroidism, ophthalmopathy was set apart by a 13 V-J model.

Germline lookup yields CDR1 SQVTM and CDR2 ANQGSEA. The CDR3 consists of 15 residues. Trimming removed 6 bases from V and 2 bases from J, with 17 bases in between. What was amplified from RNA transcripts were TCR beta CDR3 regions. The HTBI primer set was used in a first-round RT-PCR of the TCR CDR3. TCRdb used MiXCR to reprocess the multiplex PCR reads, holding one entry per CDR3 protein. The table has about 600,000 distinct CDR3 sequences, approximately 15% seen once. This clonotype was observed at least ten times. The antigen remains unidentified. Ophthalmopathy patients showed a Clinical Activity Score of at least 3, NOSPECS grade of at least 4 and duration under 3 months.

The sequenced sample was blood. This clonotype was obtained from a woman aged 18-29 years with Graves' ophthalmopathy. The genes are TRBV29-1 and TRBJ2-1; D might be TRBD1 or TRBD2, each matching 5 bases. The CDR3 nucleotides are TGCAGCGTCTCGAGGGGCAGTTCGCCCTACAATGAGCAGTTCTTC. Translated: CSVSRGSSPYNEQFF.